The sequence of this TCR beta chain was determined in a study of graft-versus-host responses after intestinal transplantation (dated by TCRdb to the early 2020s). Concerning the study at large: Recipients received multivisceral, liver-intestinal, or isolated intestinal transplants. Every recipient was given anti-thymocyte globulin induction, then maintenance tacrolimus and steroids for about 3 years. Alloreactive clones were identified by sequencing pre-transplant mixed lymphocyte reaction products and comparing these products with unstimulated pre-transplant donor and recipient T cells. Samples from three later patients were sequenced in-house on an Illumina MiSeq with MiXCR processing rather than by the commercial service. Donor T cell macrochimerism was defined as a peak of at least 4% donor T cells among recipient peripheral blood mononuclear cells. Graft-versus-host and host-versus-graft alloreactive T cell clones were tracked in the graft, circulation and bone marrow after intestinal transplantation using bulk TCR-beta CDR3 sequencing. A cohort of some 24 intestinal transplant recipients, including one retransplant, was enrolled, and a few patients lacking pretransplant specimens were excluded. The investigation overall reported the following: The conclusions were limited by the relatively low number and heterogeneity of the intestinal transplant patients. GvH clones were found in recipient bone marrow, and some of the GvH clones appeared earlier in ileal mucosa or blood, which is consistent with an intestinal mucosal origin. Early after transplant, peak levels of circulating GvH clones were associated with declines in HvG clones. In the allografts of patients with donor T cell macrochimerism, GvH to HvG T cell clonal ratios were high.

Libraries were built with the immunoSEQ multiplex PCR assay. In most patients, genomic DNA was isolated using the Qiagen DNeasy Blood and Tissue Kit and sent frozen to Adaptive Biotechnologies for TCR sequencing. High-throughput TCR-beta CDR3 sequencing of genomic DNA from most patients was performed by Adaptive Biotechnologies. In the original analysis: Adaptive's ImmunoSEQ software supplied the TCR sequencing data for roughly 17 patients, while MiXCR and VDJtools were used to process a few other patients. To correct CD4 versus CD8 sorting errors, any sequence found in both subsets at a frequency ratio below 5:1 was removed. CDR3 nucleotide sequences shared by donor and recipient were removed because the origin of these sequences could not be assigned. At least 2-fold expansion over unstimulated cells and a minimum CFSE-low frequency of 0.002% (template counts) or 0.001% (read counts) were required for clones to be classified as alloreactive. Clones were considered mappable if detected in sequenced pre-transplant spleen, lymph node, or MLR CFSE-low populations of the donor or recipient. The cumulative frequency of alloreactive clones was calculated as a percentage of all sequences, weighted by copy number. In its TCRdb copy, this immuneACCESS table keeps in-frame sequences only and misses some clones. Where compared with another copy, unresolved V genes explain less than half of these, and the others have no known cause. V, J and clone size are those of that table, while D and trimming were read from the DNA. Within this sample are approximately 85,000 clones, with about 91% of them counted one time only. Together, the top ten hold about 8% of the sample.

CDR1 and CDR2 (SGDLS, YYNGEE) derive from the germline V gene. From cysteine to phenylalanine, the CDR3 is 14 amino acids long. Just the 42-base CDR3 DNA is kept, in frame starting at base 1. V ends up 4 bases short and J 5 bases short, with an unmatched junction base count of 9. Points on this clone: This clone's antigen is unknown. No clone much larger than this one lies a single base away; base qualities are absent.

The sample's time point label is to be understood as: cells obtained before transplantation from donor or recipient. CD3+CD4+ and CD3+CD8+ populations were FACS-sorted from unstimulated pre-transplant donor and recipient cells taken from spleen or lymph nodes. Sequenced material: unstimulated CD8+ T cells sorted from spleen or lymph node cells, taken before transplant. The source is a human donor who was the organ donor for an intestinal transplant. Here the chain combines TRBV9 and TRBJ2-7, with 7 junctional bases fitting TRBD2. The DNA sequence reads TGTGCCAGCAGCCCTACTGGACTAGACGACGAGCAGTACTTC. Translated, this is CASSPTGLDDEQYF.